A single sample is the source of the 27 T cell receptor beta chains below, sequenced in a study of cytomegalovirus exposure and HLA in healthy donors. Both 60 Vbeta primers and 13 Jbeta primers went into the PCR. Assay: immunoSEQ multiplex PCR; the TCRdb copy retains only in-frame clones and omits some. Counted here are about 180,000 clones, almost 85% occurring once; the ten biggest clones make up more than 0.5%. The material sequenced was PBMCs. All receptors derive from a woman in her fifties or sixties in good health and CMV-seronegative.

This clone was recorded once. J is TRBJ2-3 and V is TRBV7-2; 12 nucleotides align to TRBD2. The CDR3 is made up of 17 amino acids. CDR1 SGHTA and CDR2 FQGNSA come from the germline V gene. V shed 1 base, J shed 3 bases, and the junction held 5 bases outside the gene matches. DNA of the CDR3: TGTGCCAGCAGCTTAGTTCGGACTAGCGGGGAAACAGATACGCAGTATTTT. Residues: CASSLVRTSGETDTQYF.

The rearrangement joins TRBV28 to TRBJ1-5, with 7 bases matching TRBD1. V lost 4 bases, J lost 6 bases, and 3 bases stayed unmatched. This CDR3 is 13 amino acids long. The germline CDR1 and CDR2 sequences are MDHEN and SYDVKM. The CDR3 region has the DNA TGTGCCAGCAGTTACAGGGGATCTCAGCCCCAGCATTTT. It codes for CASSYRGSQPQHF.

The chain recombines TRBV19 with TRBJ2-1; 7 bases line up with TRBD1. CDR3 length: 16 amino acids. V shed 5 bases and J 3 bases; nucleotides not matched to a gene: 10. CDR1 LNHDA and CDR2 SQIVND come from the germline V gene (reference sequence). CDR3 in DNA: TGTGCCAGTAGTCCTTCCGGGACAGAATACTACAATGAGCAGTTCTTC. Translated, it gives CASSPSGTEYYNEQFF.

The chain combines TRBV4-1 with TRBJ2-2; 16 nucleotides match TRBD2. V shed 1 base, J shed 5 bases, and the junction held 7 bases outside the gene matches. Germline V gene sequence: CDR1 MGHRA, CDR2 YSYEKL. The CDR3 loop spans 19 amino acids. The CDR3 bases are TGCGCCAGCAGCCAAGTTGCGGGACTAGCGGGGGGGAGTACCGGGGAGCTGTTTTTT. It codes for CASSQVAGLAGGSTGELFF.

This clone appeared a single time. The chain has TRBV13 and TRBJ2-7; 13 nucleotides line up with TRBD2. This CDR3 region has 15 residues. Germline CDR1 is PRHDT and CDR2 is FYEKMQ (reference sequence). The V and J ends lost 5 bases and 4 bases, in that order; junction bases with no gene match: 5. The CDR3 region is CASSAPGLAGYEQYF. In DNA form, the CDR3 reads TGTGCCAGCAGCGCGCCGGGACTAGCGGGGTACGAGCAGTACTTC.

This clone has just one count. V is TRBV10-3 and J is TRBJ2-5; 11 nucleotides match TRBD1. J was trimmed by 0 bases and V by 6 bases; bases with no gene match: 6. In germline, CDR1 is ENHRY, CDR2 SYGVKD. The CDR3 totals 16 residues. The CDR3 here is CAIRIEGQGDQETQYF. CDR3 sequence (DNA): TGTGCCATCAGAATTGAGGGACAGGGGGACCAAGAGACCCAGTACTTC.

V and J are TRBV19 and TRBJ1-5; unclear D gene. V lost 8 bases to trimming and J lost 4 bases, with 9 bases between them. The germline V gene encodes CDR1 LNHDA and CDR2 SQIVND (reference sequence). CDR3 length: 12 amino acids. The CDR3 here is CASSVLNQPQHF. The CDR3 DNA sequence: TGTGCCAGTTCGGTGTTAAATCAGCCCCAGCATTTT. The whole variable domain, filled in from reference TRBV19 and TRBJ1-5, reads DGGITQSPKYLFRKEGQNVTLSCEQNLNHDAMYWYRQDPGQGLRLIYYSQIVNDFQKGDIAEGYSVSREKKESFPLTVTSAQKNPTAFYLCASSVLNQPQHFGDGTRLSIL.

V is TRBV7-9 and J is TRBJ2-1; D is ambiguous. Trimming pared 2 bases from V and 10 bases from J, leaving 9 bases between. CDR1 is SEHNR and CDR2 is FQNEAQ in the germline V gene (reference sequence). This CDR3 has 12 residues. The CDR3: CASSLNSREQFF. For the CDR3, the DNA is TGTGCCAGCAGCTTAAACTCCCGGGAGCAGTTCTTC.

The chain links TRBV6-6 to TRBJ1-2, with TRBD1 identical over 8 bases. V shed 10 bases and J 8 bases; nucleotides not matched to a gene: 21. Germline CDR1 is MNHNY and CDR2 is SVGAGI (reference sequence). The CDR3 loop spans 16 amino acids. The CDR3 loop reads CATNRDRRQTAGGYTF. As DNA, the CDR3 is TGTGCCACCAACCGGGACAGGCGGCAAACGGCTGGGGGCTACACCTTC.

The CDR3 nucleotides are TGCGCCAGCAGCCCAGGGTTACTAGCGGCCTACAATGAGCAGTTCTTC. Translation: CASSPGLLAAYNEQFF. This sequence joins TRBV4-1 and TRBJ2-1, with 8 bases lining up with TRBD2. The germline V gene has CDR1 MGHRA and CDR2 YSYEKL. The J segment lost 2 bases and the V segment lost 4 bases, leaving 7 bases of the junction unmatched. The CDR3 contains 16 residues.

The chain couples TRBV6-5 to TRBJ1-5; TRBD1 is a possible D gene (5 bases). With 3 bases removed from V and 0 bases from J, the gap between germline ends came to 9 bases. CDR3 length equals 15 residues. Germline CDR1 MNHEY, CDR2 SVGAGI. CDR3 sequence: CASSYSGNSNQPQHF. The CDR3 region has the DNA TGTGCCAGCAGTTATTCAGGGAATAGCAATCAGCCCCAGCATTTT.

This rearrangement joins TRBV7-3 to TRBJ2-2, with 7 bases identical to TRBD2. The trim removed 1 base at V and 6 bases at J, leaving 8 bases unmatched. Germline V CDR1 and CDR2: SGHTA, FQGTGA. The CDR3 is 16 amino acids. The CDR3 here is CASSLMSGKDAGELFF. The CDR3 DNA is TGTGCCAGCAGCTTAATGAGCGGGAAAGACGCCGGGGAGCTGTTTTTT. Based on the CDR3 plus reference TRBV7-3 and TRBJ2-2, the full variable domain is GAGVSQTPSNKVTEKGKYVELRCDPISGHTALYWYRQSLGQGPEFLIYFQGTGAADDSGLPNDRFFAVRPEGSVSTLKIQRTERGDSAVYLCASSLMSGKDAGELFFGEGSRLTVL.

The chain's CDR3 is CASRADRANTGELFF. In DNA, the CDR3 is TGTGCCAGCAGGGCCGACAGGGCCAACACCGGGGAGCTGTTTTTT. The J gene is TRBJ2-2, the V gene TRBV2; 7 nucleotides align to TRBD1. The CDR3 totals 15 residues. The germline gives CDR1 SNHLY, CDR2 FYNNEI. Trimming removed 6 bases from V and 2 bases from J; junction bases left unmatched: 6.

The chain is built from TRBV19 and TRBJ2-1; 8 nucleotides agree with TRBD2. The CDR3 sequence is 16 residues long. Germline CDR1 reads LNHDA; CDR2 reads SQIVND (reference sequence). The J segment lost 0 bases and the V segment lost 4 bases, leaving 5 bases of the junction unmatched. Here the CDR3 reads CASSRLALNSYNEQFF. The CDR3 region has the DNA TGTGCCAGTAGTAGACTAGCGCTCAACTCCTACAATGAGCAGTTCTTC.

The chain carries TRBV6-4 and TRBJ2-7, with 7 bases lining up with TRBD2. CDR3 length equals 19 residues. CDR1 is MRHNA and CDR2 is SNTAGT in the germline V gene. V gave up 2 bases and J gave up 0 bases; unmatched junction bases: 16. The CDR3 reads CASSDRRGTNRYISYEQYF. Written as DNA, the CDR3 is TGTGCCAGCAGTGACCGGCGGGGGACTAATCGGTACATCTCCTACGAGCAGTACTTC.

As for this clone: Within the sample, other DNA sequences also encode this same CDR3. The genes are TRBV5-4 and TRBJ2-1; 8 bases line up with TRBD2. CDR1 and CDR2 from the germline V gene are SGHNT and YYREEE (reference sequence). CDR3 length: 15 amino acids. J gave up 3 bases and V 0 bases, and 2 bases lay outside the gene matches. The CDR3 sequence: CASSLASGSYNEQFF. CDR3 nucleotides: TGTGCCAGCAGCTTGGCAAGCGGGAGCTACAATGAGCAGTTCTTC.

V gene TRBV9 combines with J gene TRBJ2-2, with D perhaps TRBD2 (5 bases). The CDR3 runs 14 residues. Germline CDR1 is SGDLS and CDR2 is YYNGEE. Deletions cut 2 bases from V and 8 bases from J, with 13 bases between. CDR3 residues: CASSVVGSGGELFF. CDR3 coding DNA: TGTGCCAGCAGCGTGGTTGGTTCGGGAGGGGAGCTGTTTTTT.

This clone appeared once. The rearrangement links TRBV28 to TRBJ1-2; TRBD1 agrees at 7 bases. Germline lookup yields CDR1 MDHEN and CDR2 SYDVKM. The CDR3 is 12 amino acids. V was pared by 6 bases and J by 10 bases, with 8 bases of the junction left unmatched. The CDR3 sequence is CASRRTGVDYTF. The CDR3 DNA reads TGTGCCAGCAGACGTACAGGGGTGGACTACACCTTC.

The V and J genes are TRBV7-2 and TRBJ2-7; D remains unclear. The CDR3 extends over 13 amino acids. Deletions cut 0 bases from V and 6 bases from J, with 9 bases between. Germline V lookup: CDR1 SGHTA, CDR2 FQGNSA. The CDR3 sequence is CASSLASSSEQYF. The CDR3 bases are TGTGCCAGCAGCTTAGCCTCTTCGAGCGAGCAGTACTTC.

CDR3: CASSPRLNRGHTGELFF. CDR3 bases: TGTGCCAGCAGCCCTCGGTTGAACAGGGGCCACACCGGGGAGCTGTTTTTT. The chain is built from TRBV11-2 and TRBJ2-2; 7 bases fit TRBD1. With 5 bases clipped from V and 3 bases from J, the junction kept 12 bases outside the gene matches. This CDR3 contains 17 residues. Germline CDR1 and CDR2: SGHAT and FQNNGV.

CDR3 protein: CASSPRLAGTDTQYF. The CDR3 DNA is TGTGCCAGCAGTCCCCGACTAGCAGGCACAGATACGCAGTATTTT. This chain links TRBV27 with TRBJ2-3; 7 nucleotides line up with TRBD2. The CDR3 runs 15 residues. Germline-derived CDR1 and CDR2 are MNHEY and SMNVEV (reference sequence). Losses at the gene ends were 5 bases for V and 1 base for J; bases not matched to a gene: 6.

The chain has TRBV19 and TRBJ1-5, with 10 positions matching TRBD1. J gave up 4 bases and V 3 bases, and 6 bases lay outside the gene matches. The CDR3 loop spans 16 amino acids. Germline V gene sequence: CDR1 LNHDA, CDR2 SQIVND (reference sequence). As DNA, the CDR3 is TGTGCCAGTAGTATCCCCCTGGGACAGGGGAATCAGCCCCAGCATTTT. Protein product: CASSIPLGQGNQPQHF.

The chain has TRBV29-1 and TRBJ2-3, with 8 bases lining up with TRBD2. The CDR3 contains 14 residues. CDR1 is SQVTM, CDR2 ANQGSEA, per germline. Trimming took 8 bases from V and 10 from J; bases not matched to a gene: 17. The DNA of the CDR3 is TGCAGCATCCCGAGAGCGGGGGTTCCGCGGCCGCAGTATTTT. Its protein product is CSIPRAGVPRPQYF.

The chain links TRBV7-2 to TRBJ1-2, with TRBD1 matching 7 bases. CDR1 is SGHTA, CDR2 FQGNSA, per germline. The trim removed 3 bases at V and 8 bases at J, leaving 6 bases unmatched. This CDR3 has 13 residues. DNA for the CDR3: TGTGCCAGCAGCTTCCTGGACAGGAGGGGCTACACCTTC. Protein sequence: CASSFLDRRGYTF.

J is TRBJ2-1 and V is TRBV9, with 7 positions matching TRBD1. Trimming took 0 bases from V and 5 from J; bases not matched to a gene: 5. The germline gives CDR1 SGDLS, CDR2 YYNGEE. The CDR3 runs to 15 residues. CDR3 amino acids: CASSVAQGSDNEQFF. DNA of the CDR3: TGTGCCAGCAGCGTAGCACAGGGGTCGGACAATGAGCAGTTCTTC.

The rearrangement uses TRBV6-1 and TRBJ1-1, with TRBD1 identical over 11 bases. Germline V CDR1 and CDR2: MNHNS, SASEGT. The CDR3 runs to 15 residues. The J segment lost 4 bases and the V segment lost 7 bases, leaving 8 bases of the junction unmatched. CDR3 loop: CASIGQGAGGTEAFF. The CDR3 coding sequence is TGTGCCAGCATAGGACAGGGGGCTGGCGGCACTGAAGCTTTCTTT.

The rearrangement links TRBV9 to TRBJ2-1, with TRBD1 matching over 9 bases. The CDR3 has 16 amino acids. Germline V gene sequence: CDR1 SGDLS, CDR2 YYNGEE. Trimming removed 4 bases from V and 8 bases from J; junction bases left unmatched: 13. The CDR3 nucleotides read TGTGCCAGCAGCCCAGTGGGGGACAGGGCGCACCATGAGCAGTTCTTC. The encoded protein is CASSPVGDRAHHEQFF.